Given below is one TCR beta chain in context. The data were obtained in a study of beta chain features in type 1 diabetes. TCRB transcripts that were expressed got sequenced, as all of the isolated RNA had been reverse transcribed. Sequenced by immunoSEQ multiplex PCR; TCRdb stores in-frame clones only, minus some. The sample consists of under 950,000 clones, around a sixth of them appearing once. V was pared by 9 bases and J by 3 bases, with 20 bases between. Per germline, CDR1 SGDLS and CDR2 YYNGEE. The length of the CDR3 is 15 residues. The sequenced material came from naive CD4+ T cells from blood. The chain recombines TRBV9 with TRBJ2-3; D uncertain. This clonotype was obtained from a woman aged 18 to 35 in good health. The CDR3, as DNA: TGTGCCACCACCCCCGGGCACGGGCCAACAGATACGCAGTATTTT. This sequence encodes CATTPGHGPTDTQYF.